The 9 T cell receptor beta chains reported below all come from one sample, sequenced in a study of blood T cell repertoires in COVID-19. TCRdb's copy holds only in-frame clones and misses some; the assay was immunoSEQ multiplex PCR. The sample holds approximately 100,000 clones, 80% to 95% seen once. Sequencing input: peripheral blood. Receptors were obtained from a man aged 50-60 years with active COVID-19.

The chain is built from TRBV5-1 and TRBJ2-3; D ambiguous. Trimming took 5 bases from V and 0 from J, leaving 13 bases between them. The germline V gene has CDR1 SGHRS and CDR2 YFSETQ. This CDR3 has 15 amino acids. The CDR3 DNA sequence: TGCGCCAGCAGGCTGAGCGCTACTAGCACAGATACGCAGTATTTT. It specifies CASRLSATSTDTQYF.

CDR3 nucleotides: TGTGCCAGCTCACCGGATTTGCGGGCCGCCACCTACAATGAGCAGTTCTTC. This sequence encodes CASSPDLRAATYNEQFF. The rearrangement links TRBV18 to TRBJ2-1; tentatively, D is TRBD2 (5 bases). This CDR3 is built from 17 residues. CDR1 is KGHSH and CDR2 is LQKENI in the germline V gene. V was shortened by 3 bases and J by 2 bases, with 17 bases between the two germline ends. Based on the CDR3 plus reference TRBV18 and TRBJ2-1, the full variable domain is NAGVMQNPRHLVRRRGQEARLRCSPMKGHSHVYWYRQLPEEGLKFMVYLQKENIIDESGMPKERFSAEFPKEGPSILRIQQVVRGDSAAYFCASSPDLRAATYNEQFFGPGTRLTVL.

V usage is TRBV7-8 and J usage is TRBJ1-2; D is uncertain. Between the trimmed V and J ends, which lost 1 base and 4 bases, there was a span of 10 bases. The CDR3 runs 14 residues. Germline V lookup: CDR1 SGHVS, CDR2 FQNEAQ. CDR3 region: CASSLVGQTYGYTF. The CDR3 nucleotides are TGTGCCAGCAGCTTAGTGGGCCAGACCTATGGCTACACCTTC.

This chain joins TRBV5-4 and TRBJ1-1, with D possibly TRBD1 on 6 matching bases. The germline V gene has CDR1 SGHNT and CDR2 YYREEE (reference sequence). CDR3 length equals 15 residues. V was trimmed by 2 bases and J by 6 bases, leaving 17 bases between them. The DNA for the CDR3 is TGTGCCAGCAGCTTATACCGGGACAAATCTCCTGAAGCTTTCTTT. This gives the protein CASSLYRDKSPEAFF.

This clone has a single count. The genes are TRBV7-9 and TRBJ2-3, with a weak D call TRBD2 (6 bases). Germline assignment: CDR1 SEHNR and CDR2 FQNEAQ (reference sequence). The CDR3 is 15 amino acids. V was cut by 1 base and J by 4 bases, with 12 bases left in between. The CDR3 region has the DNA TGTGCCAGCAGCTTAGTTACGGGAGTGGCAGATACGCAGTATTTT. It codes for CASSLVTGVADTQYF.

The chain links TRBV28 to TRBJ2-7, with D possibly matching TRBD1 (6 bases). The germline gives CDR1 MDHEN, CDR2 SYDVKM. This CDR3 spans 14 amino acids. V was clipped by 7 bases and J by 0 bases, with 13 bases between them. The CDR3 bases are TGTGCCAGCACTTTGGAAGGGGGCTCCTACGAGCAGTACTTC. Translation gives CASTLEGGSYEQYF.

The rearrangement links TRBV6-5 to TRBJ1-3; D is undetermined. The V and J ends lost 2 bases and 2 bases respectively, with 7 bases between them. Germline-derived CDR1 and CDR2 are MNHEY and SVGAGI. The CDR3 is 14 amino acids. CDR3 loop: CASSYDRTGNTIYF. CDR3 DNA sequence: TGTGCCAGCAGTTACGATAGAACTGGAAACACCATATATTTT.

This clone was found once. The chain combines TRBV20-1 with TRBJ2-1, with a possible D match to TRBD2 (5 bases). The germline V gene has CDR1 DFQATT and CDR2 SNEGSKA (reference sequence). The CDR3 is 14 amino acids. Trimming took 3 bases from V and 2 from J, leaving 11 bases between them. CDR3 DNA sequence: TGCAGTGCTAGTTTACTAGGGCCCTACAATGAGCAGTTCTTC. Its translation: CSASLLGPYNEQFF.

CDR3 DNA: TGTGCCAGCAGATCGGGGGGGAGCCCTTACGAGCAGTACTTC. This codes for CASRSGGSPYEQYF. V is TRBV2 and J is TRBJ2-7; 8 bases are shared with TRBD2. Looked up from germline, CDR1 is SNHLY and CDR2 is FYNNEI. The CDR3 has 14 residues. Germline trimming cut 6 bases from V and 4 bases from J; bases unmatched to any gene: 8.